The present T cell receptor (beta chain) was sequenced within a study of cytomegalovirus exposure and HLA in healthy donors. Germline V gene sequence: CDR1 MNHEY, CDR2 SVGAGI. CDR3 size: 15 residues. V lost 4 bases and J 0 bases, leaving 10 bases between the germline ends. The PCR was carried out with 60 Vbeta primers and 13 Jbeta primers. Produced via immunoSEQ multiplex PCR; TCRdb's table is partial and in-frame only. In the table there are 150,000 to 200,000 clones, around 75% of which are singletons. This chain links TRBV6-5 with TRBJ1-3, with D unresolved. The clonotype comes from a woman in her twenties or thirties in good health and CMV-seronegative. The material sequenced was PBMCs. CDR3 bases: TGTGCCAGCAGTTCGGGGTCATTCTCTGGAAACACCATATATTTT. Its protein is CASSSGSFSGNTIYF.